Listed below are T cell receptor beta chains from one sample, sequenced in a study of Ad26.COV2.S vaccination and SARS-CoV-2 variants. TCRdb's table, derived via immunoSEQ multiplex PCR, lists solely in-frame clones and lacks some. The sample lists about 350,000 clones, around 89% occurring once. This sample comprised peripheral blood, obtained in a trial of Ad26.COV2.S vaccine versus placebo. The receptors originated from a person aged 18-60 years who received the Ad26.COV2.S COVID-19 vaccine or a placebo. The CDR3 runs from the conserved cysteine through the conserved F or W. The D gene is left open where the match is weak.

D | J | V | CDR3
TRBD1 | TRBJ1-6 | TRBV7-2 | CASSFGDREYNSPLHF
- | TRBJ2-4 | TRBV21-1 | CASSKAYLDIQYF
TRBD1 | TRBJ2-1 | TRBV5-1 | CASSQDGQGAPNEQFF
- | TRBJ1-1 | TRBV12-3/TRBV12-4 | CASSLSGAAEAFF
- | TRBJ2-7 | TRBV6-2/TRBV6-3 | CASSYYTDREQYF
- | TRBJ2-1 | TRBV7-2 | CASSSRDTNYNEQFF
- | TRBJ1-1 | TRBV13 | CASSLGGDTEAFF
- | TRBJ1-4 | TRBV5-1 | CASSLGFGGPQGTNEKLFF
TRBD2 | TRBJ2-1 | TRBV2 | CASSRLAGGLNEQFF
TRBD1 | TRBJ2-1 | TRBV10-3 | CAISGQGSYNEQFF
TRBD1 | TRBJ1-4 | TRBV5-1 | CASSLSGGEYEELFF
TRBD1 | TRBJ2-5 | TRBV29-1 | CSLKGPGGVETQYF
- | TRBJ2-2 | TRBV5-1 | CASSSTRGGFDTGELFF
TRBD1 | TRBJ1-5 | TRBV6-1 | CASSVRGRGGNQPQHF
- | TRBJ2-3 | TRBV3-1/TRBV3-2 | CASSQAQGDTQYF
- | TRBJ1-2 | TRBV4-1 | CASSQAGLYGYTF
- | TRBJ2-3 | TRBV7-9 | CASSLETDTQYF
- | TRBJ2-6 | TRBV19 | CASSTGRGVSGANVLTF
- | TRBJ2-1 | TRBV9 | CASSLGPLVSYNEQFF
TRBD2 | TRBJ2-1 | TRBV5-8 | CASSLHGLAVPPGAQFF
- | TRBJ2-2 | TRBV20-1 | CSASHPNTGELFF
TRBD1 | TRBJ1-2 | TRBV28 | CASSFGPGQLYGYTF
TRBD1 | TRBJ1-5 | TRBV19 | CASSILGQGGDNQPQHF
- | TRBJ2-7 | TRBV7-9 | CAIELLRSGSYEQYF
- | TRBJ2-4 | TRBV5-1 | CASSWDEPAKNIQYF
TRBD1 | TRBJ2-5 | TRBV5-6 | CASSWDRETQYF